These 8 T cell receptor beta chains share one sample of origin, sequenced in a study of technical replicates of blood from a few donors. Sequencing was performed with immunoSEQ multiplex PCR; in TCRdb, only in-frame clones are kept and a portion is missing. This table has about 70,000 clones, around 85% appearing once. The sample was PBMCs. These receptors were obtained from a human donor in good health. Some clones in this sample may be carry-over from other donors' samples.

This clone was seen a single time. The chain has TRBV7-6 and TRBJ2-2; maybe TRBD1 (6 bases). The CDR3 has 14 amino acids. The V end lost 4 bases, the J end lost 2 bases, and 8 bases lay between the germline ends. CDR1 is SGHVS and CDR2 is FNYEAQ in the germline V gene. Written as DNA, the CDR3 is TGTGCCAGCAGCTCGGGACATAACACCGGGGAGCTGTTTTTT. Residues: CASSSGHNTGELFF.

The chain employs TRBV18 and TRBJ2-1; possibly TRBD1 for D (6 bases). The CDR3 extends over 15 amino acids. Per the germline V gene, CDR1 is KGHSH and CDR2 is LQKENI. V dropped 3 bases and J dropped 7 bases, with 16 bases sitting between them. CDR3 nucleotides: TGTGCCAGCTCACCGCGGAGTGCAGGGGATAATGAGCAGTTCTTC. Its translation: CASSPRSAGDNEQFF.

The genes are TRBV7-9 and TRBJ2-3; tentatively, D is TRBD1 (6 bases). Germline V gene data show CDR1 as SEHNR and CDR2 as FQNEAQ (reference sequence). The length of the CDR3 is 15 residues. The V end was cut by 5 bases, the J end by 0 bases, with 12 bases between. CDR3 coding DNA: TGTGCCAGCAGCCTAACAGGGTTGAGCACAGATACGCAGTATTTT. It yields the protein CASSLTGLSTDTQYF.

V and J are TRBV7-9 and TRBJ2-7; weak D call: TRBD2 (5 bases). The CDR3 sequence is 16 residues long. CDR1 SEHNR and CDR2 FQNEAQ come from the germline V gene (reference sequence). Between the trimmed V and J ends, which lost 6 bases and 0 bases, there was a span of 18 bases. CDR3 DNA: TGTGCCAGCAGGGGGTGGTGGCGGGTTAGCTCCTACGAGCAGTACTTC. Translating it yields CASRGWWRVSSYEQYF.

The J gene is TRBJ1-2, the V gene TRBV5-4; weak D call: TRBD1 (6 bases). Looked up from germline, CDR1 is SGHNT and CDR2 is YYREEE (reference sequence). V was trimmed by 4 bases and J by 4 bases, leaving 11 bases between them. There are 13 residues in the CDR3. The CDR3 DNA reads TGTGCCAGCAGCCCCGACAGGTTCTATGGCTACACCTTC. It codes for CASSPDRFYGYTF.

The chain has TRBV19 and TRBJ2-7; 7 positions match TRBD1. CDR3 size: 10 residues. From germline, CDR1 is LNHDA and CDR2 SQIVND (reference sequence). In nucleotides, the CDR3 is TGTGCTATTACAGGGGTCGAGCAGTACTTC. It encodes CAITGVEQYF.

CDR3 DNA: TGTGCCAGCAGTGAAGCGTCAAGCAGGGGACACACTGAAGCTTTCTTT. Residues: CASSEASSRGHTEAFF. V usage is TRBV2 and J usage is TRBJ1-1; D perhaps matches TRBD1 (6 bases). Germline V gene lookup returns CDR1 SNHLY and CDR2 FYNNEI. Trimming removed 0 bases from V and 3 bases from J, with 14 bases in between. The CDR3 spans 16 residues.

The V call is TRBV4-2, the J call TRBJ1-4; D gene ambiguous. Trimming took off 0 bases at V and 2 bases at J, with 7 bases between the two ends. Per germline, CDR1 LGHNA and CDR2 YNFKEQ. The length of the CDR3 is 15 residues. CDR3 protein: CASSQDEGTNEKLFF. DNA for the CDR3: TGTGCCAGCAGCCAAGATGAGGGTACTAATGAAAAACTGTTTTTT.